This T cell receptor beta chain was observed in a study of blood T cells in healthy people across ages. Background on the study: The capture of about one barcoded beta molecule per two T cells was achieved by template switching.

A second about 6 to 11 cycle PCR used barcoded and J-beta primers. A 12-random-nucleotide template-switch adaptor tagged each cDNA molecule. TCRdb re-called the 5' RACE reads through MiXCR, storing one row per CDR3 protein. The sample comprises about a million distinct CDR3 sequences, roughly two fifths of which are singletons, and around 13% rests with the top ten. V lost 7 bases and J 3 bases, leaving 13 bases between the germline ends. Germline CDR1 SNHLY, CDR2 FYNNEI. The CDR3 is 15 amino acids. Study-level findings and limits: Donor CMV infection status was unknown, possibly confounding age-related changes in expanded clonotypes.

About this clonotype: The target antigen is unknown.

A minimum of 6 micrograms of total RNA was extracted per sample. V is TRBV2 and J is TRBJ1-6; D uncertain. The TCR comes from a man aged 18-30 years in good health. Sequenced: blood. CDR3 sequence (DNA): TGTGCCAGCAAAGGGATGATAAGCTATAATTCACCCCTCCACTTT. Encoded protein: CASKGMISYNSPLHF.